The 26 T cell receptor beta chains in this list originate from one sample, sequenced in a study of blood T cell repertoires in COVID-19. The method was immunoSEQ multiplex PCR; TCRdb's version includes in-frame clones alone and lacks a portion of them. The sample holds around 60,000 clones, 65% to 90% seen once. The sequenced sample consisted of peripheral blood. These receptors were collected from a man aged 45-60 years with COVID-19, enrolled during active disease.

The rearrangement links TRBV6-1 to TRBJ2-5; 11 bases are shared with TRBD2. Germline CDR1 and CDR2: MNHNS and SASEGT. V shed 1 base and J 5 bases; nucleotides not matched to a gene: 6. The CDR3 sequence is 16 residues long. The CDR3 coding sequence is TGTGCCAGCAGTGAAGGGGGTAGCGGGAGGGGGGAGACCCAGTACTTC. Translation: CASSEGGSGRGETQYF.

The rearrangement joins TRBV30 to TRBJ1-5, with TRBD1 matching over 7 bases. CDR1 and CDR2 from the germline V gene are GTSNPN and SVGIG (reference sequence). After removal of 1 base from V and 2 bases from J, the junction contained 11 bases not matched to a gene. This CDR3 contains 17 residues. In nucleotides, the CDR3 is TGTGCCTGGAGTGAGAGACAGGGCACCACCCGCAATCAGCCCCAGCATTTT. Protein sequence: CAWSERQGTTRNQPQHF.

The V gene is TRBV27, the J gene TRBJ2-3; 7 bases line up with TRBD2. CDR1 and CDR2 from the germline V gene are MNHEY and SMNVEV (reference sequence). The V segment lost 4 bases and the J segment 0 bases; nucleotides outside the gene matches: 10. The CDR3 loop spans 17 amino acids. The CDR3: CASSSQRLAASTDTQYF. As DNA, the CDR3 is TGTGCCAGCAGTTCCCAACGACTAGCCGCTAGCACAGATACGCAGTATTTT.

This clone has just a few counts. Other DNA sequences of this sample code for an identical CDR3. CDR3 in DNA: TGTGCCAGCAGCTTAGGGGCAGGGAATCAGCCCCAGCATTTT. The encoded protein is CASSLGAGNQPQHF. The chain couples TRBV11-2 to TRBJ1-5; possible D gene TRBD1, 5 bases. The CDR3 has 14 residues. V shed 1 base and J shed 4 bases, with 8 bases lying between them. Germline V gene lookup returns CDR1 SGHAT and CDR2 FQNNGV.

This chain joins TRBV28 and TRBJ1-5; D might be TRBD1 (5 bases). V lost 7 bases, J lost 4 bases, and 14 bases lay in between. Germline CDR1 MDHEN, CDR2 SYDVKM. The CDR3 runs to 14 residues. CDR3 sequence reads: CASTPGGGNQPQHF. The CDR3 DNA sequence: TGTGCCAGCACCCCGGGGGGAGGTAATCAGCCCCAGCATTTT.

The chain employs TRBV18 and TRBJ1-2; 10 nucleotides match TRBD1. V lost 3 bases to trimming and J lost 3 bases; unmatched junction nucleotides: 4. Germline assignment: CDR1 KGHSH and CDR2 LQKENI. The CDR3 contains 15 residues. This CDR3 is CASSPGQGSHYGYTF. CDR3 nucleotide sequence: TGTGCCAGCTCACCGGGACAGGGGAGTCACTATGGCTACACCTTC.

This chain links TRBV10-2 with TRBJ1-2; TRBD1 aligns across 7 bases. V trimming: 2 bases; J trimming: 6 bases; junction bases outside the gene matches: 9. This CDR3 spans 15 amino acids. Germline V gene sequence: CDR1 WSHSY, CDR2 SAAADI. This CDR3 is CASSETGDGYDGYTF. Written as DNA, the CDR3 is TGCGCCAGCAGTGAGACAGGGGATGGCTATGATGGCTACACCTTC.

The chain carries TRBV4-1 and TRBJ2-7; a possible D gene is TRBD1 (6 bases). The CDR3 runs to 13 residues. From germline, CDR1 is MGHRA and CDR2 YSYEKL. With 2 bases removed from V and 5 bases from J, the gap between germline ends came to 10 bases. Here the CDR3 reads CASSQPGQHEQYF. The CDR3 nucleotides read TGCGCCAGCAGCCAACCCGGACAGCACGAGCAGTACTTC.

The V gene is TRBV7-6, the J gene TRBJ1-5; D call uncertain. CDR1 and CDR2 from the germline V gene are SGHVS and FNYEAQ. The CDR3 spans 16 residues. V lost 1 base and J lost 2, with 12 bases in between. CDR3: CASSLVAGNGNQPQHF. CDR3 nucleotides: TGTGCCAGCAGCTTAGTGGCCGGGAATGGCAATCAGCCCCAGCATTTT.

V is TRBV25-1 and J is TRBJ1-4; a weak D match, TRBD1 (5 bases). CDR3 length: 14 amino acids. V shed 5 bases and J shed 3 bases, with 10 bases lying between them. Germline V gene lookup returns CDR1 MGHDK and CDR2 SYGVNS. Here the CDR3 reads CASSPWGANEKLFF. As DNA, the CDR3 is TGTGCCAGCAGTCCTTGGGGGGCTAATGAAAAACTGTTTTTT.

The chain couples TRBV5-4 to TRBJ2-1, with 8 bases lining up with TRBD2. The ends lost 1 base at V and 8 bases at J; junction bases unmatched: 8. Looked up from germline, CDR1 is SGHNT and CDR2 is YYREEE (reference sequence). The CDR3 loop spans 15 amino acids. CDR3 in amino acids: CASSLWAGGGYEQFF. The CDR3 DNA reads TGTGCCAGCAGCTTGTGGGCGGGAGGAGGATATGAGCAGTTCTTC.

The rearrangement joins TRBV6-5 to TRBJ1-2; 9 nucleotides agree with TRBD1. Germline CDR1 MNHEY, CDR2 SVGAGI. V shed 2 bases and J 8 bases; nucleotides not matched to a gene: 9. This CDR3 has 15 residues. The CDR3 DNA reads TGTGCCAGCAGTTACGTATCCGGGACAGGGAACGGCTACACCTTC. Amino acid sequence: CASSYVSGTGNGYTF.

This clone was seen only once. The V and J genes are TRBV7-2 and TRBJ2-4; D perhaps matches TRBD2 (7 bases). Per the germline V gene, CDR1 is SGHTA and CDR2 is FQGNSA. The V and J ends lost 3 bases and 0 bases respectively, with 18 bases between them. This CDR3 is built from 18 residues. In DNA, the CDR3 is TGTGCCAGCAGCTTTAGGGGGAGGGCCGAGGTAGCCAAAAACATTCAGTACTTC. It yields the protein CASSFRGRAEVAKNIQYF.

There are a few counts of this clone. The V gene is TRBV7-9, the J gene TRBJ2-7, with TRBD1 identical over 7 bases. The CDR3 loop spans 18 amino acids. The V gene end was trimmed by 4 bases and the J gene end by 1 base; junction bases not matched to a gene: 16. Germline V lookup: CDR1 SEHNR, CDR2 FQNEAQ (reference sequence). The CDR3 sequence is CASSSRQGQYSPSYEQYF. The CDR3 nucleotides are TGTGCCAGCAGCTCCAGACAGGGCCAATATTCTCCTTCCTACGAGCAGTACTTC.

This chain joins TRBV18 and TRBJ2-1; 12 bases map to TRBD2. Germline-derived CDR1 and CDR2 are KGHSH and LQKENI. The V and J ends lost 2 bases and 7 bases, in that order; junction bases with no gene match: 6. This CDR3 comprises 16 residues. CDR3 bases: TGTGCCAGCTCACCAAAGACTAGCGGGAGTAAAAATGAGCAGTTCTTC. This encodes CASSPKTSGSKNEQFF.

J is TRBJ2-7 and V is TRBV7-2; possibly TRBD1 for D (6 bases). This CDR3 has 14 amino acids. Trimming stripped 3 bases from V and 2 bases from J, with 11 bases between. Germline CDR1 reads SGHTA; CDR2 reads FQGNSA. CDR3 sequence reads: CASSFDRTTYEQYF. CDR3 bases: TGTGCCAGCAGCTTCGACAGGACCACCTACGAGCAGTACTTC. The entire variable domain, with the rest obtained from reference TRBV7-2 and TRBJ2-7, is as follows: GAGVSQSPSNKVTEKGKDVELRCDPISGHTALYWYRQSLGQGLEFLIYFQGNSAPDKSGLPSDRFSAERTGGSVSTLTIQRTQQEDSAVYLCASSFDRTTYEQYFGPGTRLTVT.

In this sample, this clone turned up once. This chain uses TRBV28 with TRBJ1-5, with 7 bases that match TRBD1. The V gene end was trimmed by 11 bases and the J gene end by 1 base; junction bases not matched to a gene: 11. Germline V lookup: CDR1 MDHEN, CDR2 SYDVKM. The CDR3 has 15 residues. CDR3 sequence reads: CAARLGGASNQPQHF. The CDR3, as DNA: TGTGCCGCGCGCCTAGGGGGCGCGAGCAATCAGCCCCAGCATTTT.

This clone was observed a single time. V is TRBV12-3 or TRBV12-4 and J is TRBJ1-2, with D perhaps TRBD1 (5 bases). The V gene lost 6 bases and the J gene lost 7 bases, with 15 bases spanning the gap. The CDR3 consists of 13 residues. CDR3 region: CASSPMGRAGYTF. CDR3 in DNA: TGTGCCAGCAGCCCGATGGGCAGGGCTGGCTACACCTTC.

The rearrangement joins TRBV5-1 to TRBJ1-2; a weak D match, TRBD1 (5 bases). Trimming took off 9 bases at V and 3 bases at J, with 21 bases between the two ends. Looked up from germline, CDR1 is SGHRS and CDR2 is YFSETQ. The CDR3 has 15 residues. The CDR3 spells CATSSGGTADYGYTF. The CDR3 DNA is TGCGCCACCTCCTCGGGGGGGACCGCGGACTATGGCTACACCTTC. Drawing the rest from reference TRBV5-1 and TRBJ1-2, the complete variable domain is KAGVTQTPRYLIKTRGQQVTLSCSPISGHRSVSWYQQTPGQGLQFLFEYFSETQRNKGNFPGRFSGRQFSNSRSEMNVSTLELGDSALYLCATSSGGTADYGYTFGSGTRLTVV.

This rearrangement joins TRBV28 to TRBJ2-7, with 16 positions matching TRBD2. Trimming at V came to 2 bases and at J to 5 bases, leaving 24 bases not matched to a gene. The CDR3 has 23 amino acids. CDR1 MDHEN and CDR2 SYDVKM come from the germline V gene. The CDR3 bases are TGTGCCAGCAGTTTAGTTAGTTCCGGCCGAGCCGGTGGGACTAGCGGGAGGGCCAACGAGCAGTACTTC. Translating it yields CASSLVSSGRAGGTSGRANEQYF.

This clone came up many times. The V and J genes are TRBV5-1 and TRBJ2-1; TRBD2 is a possible D gene (5 bases). The germline V and J ends were trimmed by 3 bases and 6 bases, with 16 bases remaining between them. This CDR3 is 15 amino acids long. Per the germline V gene, CDR1 is SGHRS and CDR2 is YFSETQ. The chain's CDR3 is CASSYSGGSPNEQFF. Here the CDR3 DNA reads TGCGCCAGCAGCTACTCCGGAGGTAGCCCCAATGAGCAGTTCTTC. The variable domain in full, with the rest retrieved from reference TRBV5-1 and TRBJ2-1, is KAGVTQTPRYLIKTRGQQVTLSCSPISGHRSVSWYQQTPGQGLQFLFEYFSETQRNKGNFPGRFSGRQFSNSRSEMNVSTLELGDSALYLCASSYSGGSPNEQFFGPGTRLTVL.

This clone has more than one count but fewer than ten. V is TRBV5-1 and J is TRBJ2-7; 7 bases agree with TRBD2. The CDR3 covers 15 residues. Trimming removed 6 bases from V and 3 bases from J; junction bases left unmatched: 12. Germline-derived CDR1 and CDR2 are SGHRS and YFSETQ. DNA for the CDR3: TGCGCCAGCACCCCGGGGGAGGGACTACTCTACGAGCAGTACTTC. This encodes CASTPGEGLLYEQYF.

This clone showed up just a few times. V gene TRBV6-4 combines with J gene TRBJ2-2; D is unclear. The CDR3 runs to 13 residues. Looked up from germline, CDR1 is MRHNA and CDR2 is SNTAGT. V was clipped by 4 bases and J by 6 bases, with 9 bases between them. The CDR3 coding sequence is TGTGCCAGCAGTGCCTCTGTCGCCGGGGAGCTGTTTTTT. It translates to CASSASVAGELFF.

The rearrangement joins TRBV19 to TRBJ1-1; D is possibly TRBD1 (5 bases). Germline V gene sequence: CDR1 LNHDA, CDR2 SQIVND (reference sequence). The CDR3 sequence is 14 residues long. V lost 3 bases to trimming and J lost 5 bases, with 13 bases between them. CDR3 protein: CASSIPGLGTEAFF. CDR3 coding DNA: TGTGCCAGTAGTATCCCAGGGTTGGGTACTGAAGCTTTCTTT.

The CDR3 is CASSLTNTEAFF. CDR3 nucleotides: TGTGCCAGTAGTCTAACGAACACTGAAGCTTTCTTT. The V and J genes are TRBV19 and TRBJ1-1; D is unclear. Trimming cost V 5 bases and J 1 base, with 5 bases left between them. The length of the CDR3 is 12 residues. Germline values: CDR1 LNHDA, CDR2 SQIVND (reference sequence).

The CDR3 reads CASSFRGSRTDTQYF. DNA of the CDR3: TGTGCCAGCAGTTTCAGAGGGAGTCGCACAGATACGCAGTATTTT. V usage is TRBV28 and J usage is TRBJ2-3; possibly TRBD2 for D (5 bases). Germline lookup yields CDR1 MDHEN and CDR2 SYDVKM. Trimming took 3 bases from V and 1 from J, leaving 11 bases between them. The CDR3 is 15 amino acids. Looking up the rest from reference TRBV28 and TRBJ2-3 gives the full variable domain: DVKVTQSSRYLVKRTGEKVFLECVQDMDHENMFWYRQDPGLGLRLIYFSYDVKMKEKGDIPEGYSVSREKKERFSLILESASTNQTSMYLCASSFRGSRTDTQYFGPGTRLTVL.